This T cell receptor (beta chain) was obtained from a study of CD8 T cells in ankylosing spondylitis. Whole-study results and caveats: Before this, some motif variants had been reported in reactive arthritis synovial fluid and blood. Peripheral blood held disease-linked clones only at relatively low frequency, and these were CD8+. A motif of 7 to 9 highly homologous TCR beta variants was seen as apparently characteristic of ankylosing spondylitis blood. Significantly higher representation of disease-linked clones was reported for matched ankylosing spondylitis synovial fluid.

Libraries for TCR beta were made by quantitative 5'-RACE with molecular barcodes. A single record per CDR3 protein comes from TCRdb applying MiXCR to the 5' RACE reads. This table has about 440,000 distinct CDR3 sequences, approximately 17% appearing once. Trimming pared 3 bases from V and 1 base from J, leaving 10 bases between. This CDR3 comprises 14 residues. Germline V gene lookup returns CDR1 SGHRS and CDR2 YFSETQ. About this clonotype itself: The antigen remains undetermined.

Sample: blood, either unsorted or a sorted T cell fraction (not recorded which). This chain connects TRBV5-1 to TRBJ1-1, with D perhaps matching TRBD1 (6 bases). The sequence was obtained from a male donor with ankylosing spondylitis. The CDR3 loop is CASSYRVANTEAFF. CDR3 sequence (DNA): TGCGCCAGCAGCTACAGGGTCGCGAACACTGAAGCTTTCTTT. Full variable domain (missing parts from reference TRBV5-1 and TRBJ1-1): KAGVTQTPRYLIKTRGQQVTLSCSPISGHRSVSWYQQTPGQGLQFLFEYFSETQRNKGNFPGRFSGRQFSNSRSEMNVSTLELGDSALYLCASSYRVANTEAFFGQGTRLTVV.